Each of the 4 T cell receptor beta chains below was sequenced from the same sample in a study of human T cells and chemical hapten exposure (dated by TCRdb to the early 2020s). The time point label corresponds to: patch test 1, 2 weeks after DPC sensitization. What the treatment or condition label conveys for this sample: therapeutic diphenylcyclopropenone sensitization with weekly scalp DPC. Receptors were amplified or captured by RACE. TCRdb shows the sequencer as NextSeq 500. TCRdb reran the public reads through fastp at Q25 and MiXCR, keeping productive beta chains. Rows merge per CDR3 protein into single entries with the most common DNA and genes. The sample has approximately 400,000 distinct CDR3 sequences on record, 4.8% of them singletons. Under 2.5% of the sample goes to the ten largest clones. The source was whole blood, collected in connection with sensitization to the hapten diphenylcyclopropenone (DPC). The receptors were sampled from a woman aged 50 to 65 with alopecia areata. Some clones in this sample may be carry-over from other donors' samples.

This clonotype was counted between two and nine times. The gene calls are TRBV5-5 and TRBJ2-3; TRBD2 agrees at 10 bases. The CDR3 contains 16 residues. The V segment lost 4 bases and the J segment 1 base; nucleotides outside the gene matches: 6. The germline V gene encodes CDR1 SGHKS and CDR2 YYEKEE (reference sequence). CDR3 sequence: CASSPAGGAGTDTQYF. The CDR3 DNA reads as TGTGCCAGCAGCCCAGCGGGGGGGGCTGGCACAGATACGCAGTATTTT.

This clonotype was observed a few times. The V call is TRBV28, the J call TRBJ1-5, with D tentatively TRBD1 (6 bases). The CDR3 is 15 amino acids. Germline assignment: CDR1 MDHEN and CDR2 SYDVKM. Trimming took off 7 bases at V and 7 bases at J, with 20 bases between the two ends. CDR3 sequence reads: CASISRGTNRQPQHF. The DNA of the CDR3 is TGTGCCAGCATCTCTCGCGGGACAAATCGCCAGCCCCAGCATTTT.

This clonotype was picked up a small number of times. The chain links TRBV2 to TRBJ1-3, with D possibly TRBD1 on 5 matching bases. The CDR3 sequence is 17 residues long. CDR1 and CDR2 from the germline V gene are SNHLY and FYNNEI. Trimming pared 2 bases from V and 0 bases from J, leaving 14 bases between. The DNA for the CDR3 is TGTGCCAGCAGTGAATATCGGGGGTTACTCTCTGGAAACACCATATATTTT. This translates into CASSEYRGLLSGNTIYF. Using reference TRBV2 and TRBJ1-3 for the parts outside the CDR3, the full variable domain is EPEVTQTPSHQVTQMGQEVILRCVPISNHLYFYWYRQILGQKVEFLVSFYNNEISEKSEIFDDQFSVERPDGSNFTLKIRSTKLEDSAMYFCASSEYRGLLSGNTIYFGEGSWLTVV.

This clonotype has ten or more counts. The rearrangement joins TRBV11-3 to TRBJ2-2; a weak D match, TRBD2 (6 bases). This CDR3 spans 16 amino acids. Trimming took off 1 base at V and 1 base at J, with 10 bases between the two ends. From germline, CDR1 is SGHNT and CDR2 YENEEA. DNA of the CDR3: TGTGCCAGCAGCTTAGGTGGGACTTTGAACACCGGGGAGCTGTTTTTT. It specifies CASSLGGTLNTGELFF.